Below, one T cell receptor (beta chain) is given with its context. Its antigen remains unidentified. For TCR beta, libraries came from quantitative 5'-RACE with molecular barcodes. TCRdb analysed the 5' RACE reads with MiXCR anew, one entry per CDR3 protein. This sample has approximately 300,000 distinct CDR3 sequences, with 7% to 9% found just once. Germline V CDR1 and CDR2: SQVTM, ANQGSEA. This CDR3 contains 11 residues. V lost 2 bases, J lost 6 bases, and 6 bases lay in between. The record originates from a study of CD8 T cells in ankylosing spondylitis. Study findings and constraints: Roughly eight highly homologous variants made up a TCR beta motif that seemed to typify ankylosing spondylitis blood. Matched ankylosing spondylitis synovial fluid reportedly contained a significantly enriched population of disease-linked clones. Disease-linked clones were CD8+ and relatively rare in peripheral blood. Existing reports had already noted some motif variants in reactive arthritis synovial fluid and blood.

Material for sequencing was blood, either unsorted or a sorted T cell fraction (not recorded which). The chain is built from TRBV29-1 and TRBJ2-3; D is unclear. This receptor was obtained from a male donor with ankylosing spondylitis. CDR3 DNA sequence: TGCAGCGTTGAATACTTTGATACGCAGTATTTT. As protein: CSVEYFDTQYF.